This TCR beta chain was observed in a study of beta chain features in type 1 diabetes. To note about this clone: Its antigen is not known.

Since all of the isolated RNA was reverse transcribed, expressed TCRB transcripts were what got sequenced. This table comes from immunoSEQ multiplex PCR, and its TCRdb copy is limited to in-frame clones, with some not included. The sample carries hundreds of thousands of clones, over 12% recorded once. Whole-study findings and limits: Patients' naive, central memory and Treg TCRB repertoires seemed closer to one another than those of healthy donors. Moderate yet significant TCRB CDR3 shortening was seen in Type 1 diabetes patients in all four CD4+ subsets.

V lost 5 bases and J 0 bases, leaving 12 bases between the germline ends. Looked up from germline, CDR1 is SGHTA and CDR2 is FQGNSA. The length of the CDR3 is 15 residues. The rearrangement links TRBV7-2 to TRBJ2-3; no clear D gene. The sequencing input was naive CD4+ T cells from blood. This receptor was taken from a man younger than 35 with type 1 diabetes. CDR3 region: CASSLGYGSTDTQYF. CDR3 DNA sequence: TGTGCCAGCAGCCTGGGGTACGGGAGCACAGATACGCAGTATTTT.